Presented here are 30 T cell receptor beta chains from one specimen sequenced in a study of T cell responses to AZD1222 COVID-19 vaccine. TCRdb keeps only in-frame clones here, not all; method: immunoSEQ multiplex PCR. The sample includes more than 140,000 clones, around 89% of them seen just once. The starting material was peripheral blood, obtained on day 0 of AZD1222 vaccination. Receptors were obtained from an adult in good health.

Here the CDR3 DNA reads TGTGCCATCAGTGAGTTGGAGGGGGTAGGGAACACTGAAGCTTTCTTT. Translating it yields CAISELEGVGNTEAFF. The rearrangement joins TRBV10-3 to TRBJ1-1; D is possibly TRBD1 (6 bases). V was clipped by 1 base and J by 1 base, with 13 bases between them. CDR3 length equals 16 residues. Germline loops: CDR1 ENHRY, CDR2 SYGVKD.

This chain connects TRBV25-1 to TRBJ2-1; D might be TRBD1 (5 bases). This CDR3 contains 15 residues. Germline assignment: CDR1 MGHDK and CDR2 SYGVNS. V shed 4 bases and J shed 1 base, with 11 bases lying between them. CDR3 sequence (DNA): TGTGCCAGCAGTGGGACGACAGCGTCCTACAATGAGCAGTTCTTC. It yields the protein CASSGTTASYNEQFF.

The V and J genes are TRBV5-1 and TRBJ1-1; no reliable D call. Trimming removed 2 bases from V and 1 base from J, with 9 bases in between. The CDR3 is 14 residues long. CDR1 and CDR2 from the germline V gene are SGHRS and YFSETQ. The CDR3 reads CASSFDTTNTEAFF. CDR3 DNA sequence: TGCGCCAGCAGCTTCGACACGACGAACACTGAAGCTTTCTTT.

For this clone: The sample carries other DNA sequences with the same CDR3. The DNA of the CDR3 is TGTGCCAGCAGTTACAGGGGGGACCAGCCCCAGCATTTT. This encodes CASSYRGDQPQHF. The chain employs TRBV7-2 and TRBJ1-5; 8 nucleotides align to TRBD1. V lost 6 bases, J lost 7 bases, and 5 bases stayed unmatched. The germline V gene has CDR1 SGHTA and CDR2 FQGNSA. The CDR3 sequence is 13 residues long.

The V gene is TRBV9, the J gene TRBJ1-1; D unclear. Between the trimmed V and J ends, which lost 0 bases and 1 base, there was a span of 10 bases. The germline gives CDR1 SGDLS, CDR2 YYNGEE. The CDR3 covers 15 residues. CDR3 nucleotides: TGTGCCAGCAGCGTAGTAGGACTTACGAACACTGAAGCTTTCTTT. Translating it yields CASSVVGLTNTEAFF. Full variable domain (remainder filled in from reference TRBV9 and TRBJ1-1): DSGVTQTPKHLITATGQRVTLRCSPRSGDLSVYWYQQSLDQGLQFLIQYYNGEERAKGNILERFSAQQFPDLHSELNLSSLELGDSALYFCASSVVGLTNTEAFFGQGTRLTVV.

The gene calls are TRBV27 and TRBJ1-2; D not resolved. V was trimmed by 4 bases and J by 0 bases, leaving 6 bases between them. The germline CDR1 and CDR2 sequences are MNHEY and SMNVEV (reference sequence). CDR3 length equals 13 residues. CDR3 sequence reads: CASSSRSNYGYTF. The CDR3 bases are TGTGCCAGCAGTTCTCGGTCTAACTATGGCTACACCTTC.

The V and J genes are TRBV2 and TRBJ1-3; unclear D gene. Germline V gene data show CDR1 as SNHLY and CDR2 as FYNNEI. V was trimmed by 8 bases and J by 9 bases, leaving 20 bases between them. The CDR3 has 14 residues. The CDR3 coding sequence is TGTGCCAGCTCCCTGGTTGGGCGGGATAGCACCATATATTTT. This encodes CASSLVGRDSTIYF.

V is TRBV12-3 or TRBV12-4 and J is TRBJ1-2, with D perhaps TRBD1 (5 bases). V lost 2 bases and J 14 bases, leaving 12 bases between the germline ends. CDR3 length: 11 residues. Here the CDR3 reads CASSLLWGPTF. The CDR3 DNA reads as TGTGCCAGCAGTTTATTGTGGGGCCCTACCTTC.

V usage is TRBV28 and J usage is TRBJ2-7; D might be TRBD2 (6 bases). The CDR3 has 13 amino acids. Germline CDR1 and CDR2: MDHEN and SYDVKM. V dropped 8 bases and J dropped 4 bases, with 15 bases sitting between them. The CDR3 DNA follows: TGTGCCAGCCACTCGGGGACTTTTTACGAGCAGTACTTC. Residues: CASHSGTFYEQYF.

In this sample, this clone is medium-sized. The V call is TRBV9, the J call TRBJ1-2; 9 nucleotides align to TRBD1. This CDR3 is built from 14 residues. Germline CDR1 is SGDLS and CDR2 is YYNGEE. J lost 6 bases, V lost 4 bases, and 7 bases had no gene match. CDR3 sequence reads: CASSTTGGQNGYTF. The CDR3, as DNA: TGTGCCAGCAGCACTACAGGGGGCCAGAATGGCTACACCTTC.

The gene calls are TRBV3-1 (or the pseudogene TRBV3-2) and TRBJ2-2; 7 bases align to TRBD1. J lost 8 bases, V lost 4 bases, and 7 bases had no gene match. Germline CDR1 reads LGHDT; CDR2 reads YNNKEL (reference sequence). This CDR3 is built from 14 residues. In DNA, the CDR3 is TGTGCCAGCAGCCGTAAGGGGGCCGGGGGGGAGCTGTTTTTT. As protein: CASSRKGAGGELFF.

V gene TRBV12-5 combines with J gene TRBJ2-1; the match to TRBD2 covers 12 bases. J lost 8 bases, V lost 1 base, and 3 bases had no gene match. Germline CDR1 is LGHNT and CDR2 is FRNRAP. The CDR3 is 15 amino acids. The CDR3 reads CASGLGLAGVDEQFF. Written as DNA, the CDR3 is TGTGCTAGTGGTTTGGGACTAGCGGGAGTAGATGAGCAGTTCTTC.

The chain carries TRBV7-9 and TRBJ1-1; TRBD1 matches 10 bases. This CDR3 comprises 16 residues. V shed 5 bases and J 8 bases; nucleotides not matched to a gene: 14. The germline gives CDR1 SEHNR, CDR2 FQNEAQ (reference sequence). CDR3 amino acids: CASSDTGTGAGNEAFF. In DNA form, the CDR3 reads TGTGCCAGCAGCGATACCGGGACAGGGGCAGGGAACGAAGCTTTCTTT.

This clone occurred a few times. The chain combines TRBV5-1 with TRBJ1-4; 9 nucleotides agree with TRBD1. The CDR3 totals 15 residues. The germline V gene encodes CDR1 SGHRS and CDR2 YFSETQ. V dropped 5 bases and J dropped 5; count of bases not matched to a gene: 7. CDR3 bases: TGCGCCAGCAGATTACAGGGGGCTTCAAATGAAAAACTGTTTTTT. It yields the protein CASRLQGASNEKLFF. Full variable domain (outside the CDR3, taken from reference TRBV5-1 and TRBJ1-4): KAGVTQTPRYLIKTRGQQVTLSCSPISGHRSVSWYQQTPGQGLQFLFEYFSETQRNKGNFPGRFSGRQFSNSRSEMNVSTLELGDSALYLCASRLQGASNEKLFFGSGTQLSVL.

J is TRBJ1-4 and V is TRBV19, with TRBD1 as a possible D gene (6 bases). This CDR3 has 14 residues. Germline CDR1 is LNHDA and CDR2 is SQIVND (reference sequence). V lost 9 bases and J 0 bases, leaving 11 bases between the germline ends. The CDR3 bases are TGTGCCAGCAGGGGTCTTGCAACTAATGAAAAACTGTTTTTT. Its protein product is CASRGLATNEKLFF.

V gene TRBV6-5 combines with J gene TRBJ2-1; D remains unclear. CDR1 and CDR2 from the germline V gene are MNHEY and SVGAGI. Trimming left V 0 bases short and J 0 bases short, with 6 bases between. The CDR3 contains 15 residues. CDR3 loop: CASSYSGSSYNEQFF. In nucleotides, the CDR3 is TGTGCCAGCAGTTACTCGGGCAGCTCCTACAATGAGCAGTTCTTC.

The chain uses TRBV6-2 or TRBV6-3 and TRBJ2-1; TRBD2 might be the D (5 bases). Trimming removed 6 bases at V and 0 bases at J, with 15 bases between. The CDR3 length is 16 residues. The germline CDR1 and CDR2 sequences are MNHEY and SVGEGT. CDR3 region: CASSPIATSSYNEQFF. The DNA for the CDR3 is TGTGCCAGCAGCCCTATAGCGACGAGCTCCTACAATGAGCAGTTCTTC.

V usage is TRBV11-3 and J usage is TRBJ2-1; D not certain. Germline-derived CDR1 and CDR2 are SGHNT and YENEEA. The CDR3 has 13 amino acids. The ends were cut back, 5 bases at V and 5 bases at J, with 10 bases in the middle. As DNA, the CDR3 is TGTGCCAGCAGCGTCGGCCGAAACAATGAGCAGTTCTTC. It is translated as CASSVGRNNEQFF.

V usage is TRBV4-1 and J usage is TRBJ1-2; the match to TRBD1 covers 7 bases. V was clipped by 1 base and J by 5 bases; unmatched bases: 10. The CDR3 is 16 amino acids. CDR1 MGHRA and CDR2 YSYEKL come from the germline V gene. CDR3 nucleotides: TGCGCCAGCAGCCAAGCGCAGAGACAGGGAAGGTATGGCTACACCTTC. This sequence encodes CASSQAQRQGRYGYTF.

V and J are TRBV5-6 and TRBJ2-7; D might be TRBD2 (6 bases). Germline CDR1 is SGHDT and CDR2 is YYEEEE. Trimming removed 3 bases at V and 3 bases at J, with 16 bases between. This CDR3 is 15 amino acids long. CDR3: CASSSRGTALYEQYF. CDR3 nucleotide sequence: TGTGCCAGCAGCTCCCGGGGGACGGCTCTCTACGAGCAGTACTTC.

V gene TRBV27 combines with J gene TRBJ1-2; D gene ambiguous. The germline gives CDR1 MNHEY, CDR2 SMNVEV (reference sequence). The germline V and J ends were trimmed by 4 bases and 6 bases, with 12 bases remaining between them. The CDR3 covers 13 residues. This CDR3 reads CASSSYSGDGYTF. The CDR3 coding sequence is TGTGCCAGCAGTTCCTACTCAGGAGATGGCTACACCTTC.

The chain uses TRBV19 and TRBJ2-2; weak D call: TRBD1 (7 bases). The CDR3 has 15 residues. Germline assignment: CDR1 LNHDA and CDR2 SQIVND (reference sequence). V was pared by 6 bases and J by 3 bases, with 14 bases between. CDR3 residues: CASRQGGAYTGELFF. CDR3 nucleotide sequence: TGTGCCAGTAGGCAGGGGGGCGCGTACACCGGGGAGCTGTTTTTT.

The chain has TRBV18 and TRBJ2-4, with 7 bases identical to TRBD1. With V trimmed by 3 bases and J by 10 bases, 18 bases remained unmatched. Germline V lookup: CDR1 KGHSH, CDR2 LQKENI. CDR3 length: 17 amino acids. For the CDR3, the DNA is TGTGCCAGCTCACCCAAACAGGGGCCCATACCACCAAGGATTCAGTACTTC. Its protein product is CASSPKQGPIPPRIQYF.

CDR3 residues: CASSYVVGGELFF. Here the CDR3 DNA reads TGTGCCAGCAGTTACGTGGTCGGCGGGGAGCTGTTTTTT. The rearrangement uses TRBV6-5 and TRBJ2-2; D not certain. V lost 2 bases and J 7 bases, leaving 8 bases between the germline ends. This CDR3 contains 13 residues. CDR1 MNHEY and CDR2 SVGAGI come from the germline V gene.

The chain combines TRBV5-1 with TRBJ2-1; D unclear. Germline values: CDR1 SGHRS, CDR2 YFSETQ. Trimming shortened V by 0 bases and J by 7 bases, and 5 bases separated the two germline ends. CDR3 size: 12 residues. CDR3 in amino acids: CASSLGRNEQFF. The CDR3 DNA is TGCGCCAGCAGCTTGGGACGGAATGAGCAGTTCTTC.

The chain employs TRBV7-3 and TRBJ1-5; the D is unclear. In germline, CDR1 is SGHTA, CDR2 FQGTGA. Trimming left V 1 base short and J 2 bases short, with 6 bases between. The CDR3 contains 14 residues. The CDR3 DNA follows: TGTGCCAGCAGCTTAAGGGAGGGCAATCAGCCCCAGCATTTT. Its translation is CASSLREGNQPQHF. Drawing the rest from reference TRBV7-3 and TRBJ1-5, the complete variable domain is GAGVSQTPSNKVTEKGKYVELRCDPISGHTALYWYRQSLGQGPEFLIYFQGTGAADDSGLPNDRFFAVRPEGSVSTLKIQRTERGDSAVYLCASSLREGNQPQHFGDGTRLSIL.

The V gene is TRBV4-1, the J gene TRBJ1-2; a possible D gene is TRBD1 (6 bases). CDR3 length: 16 amino acids. Germline CDR1 reads MGHRA; CDR2 reads YSYEKL. The V and J ends lost 0 bases and 2 bases respectively, with 13 bases between them. The CDR3 loop reads CASSQEQGGWNYGYTF. For the CDR3, the DNA is TGCGCCAGCAGCCAAGAACAGGGTGGTTGGAACTATGGCTACACCTTC.

The V gene is TRBV6-5, the J gene TRBJ1-1; no clear D. The germline gives CDR1 MNHEY, CDR2 SVGAGI. V dropped 6 bases and J dropped 12 bases, with 20 bases sitting between them. This CDR3 region has 13 residues. CDR3 DNA: TGTGCCAGCAGCCACTCTTCCCTGGCAGGAACTTTCTTT. Protein sequence: CASSHSSLAGTFF.

V usage is TRBV27 and J usage is TRBJ2-2; D unclear. The length of the CDR3 is 13 residues. Trimming removed 2 bases from V and 6 bases from J, with 7 bases in between. Per the germline V gene, CDR1 is MNHEY and CDR2 is SMNVEV (reference sequence). CDR3 amino acids: CASSLISPGELFF. The CDR3 coding sequence is TGTGCCAGCAGTTTAATTAGCCCCGGGGAGCTGTTTTTT.

V gene TRBV7-2 combines with J gene TRBJ2-7; D call uncertain. Germline CDR1 and CDR2: SGHTA and FQGNSA. The V gene lost 7 bases and the J gene lost 2 bases, with 15 bases spanning the gap. The CDR3 runs 14 residues. The CDR3 here is CASTMADSTYEQYF. The CDR3 nucleotides are TGTGCCAGCACAATGGCGGATTCAACCTACGAGCAGTACTTC.